The sequence of this TCR beta chain was determined in a study of shared clonotypes between healthy human individuals. Study background: Aged between 18 and 49, the donors were a couple of women and three men.

Study results and caveats: Deeper or shallower sequencing was expected to change how clonotypes are shared among donors. With a handful of donors compared, about 5% of naive CD4 clonotypes were shared.

About this clone itself: What it recognizes is unknown.

CD45RO-negative cells were positively selected for CCR7, leaving out terminally differentiated effector memory CD45RA+ cells. A deep-level run was used for the assay. The protocol was immunoSEQ multiplex PCR, while the TCRdb copy is restricted to in-frame clones and leaves out a portion. Here the sample spans about 650,000 clones, roughly 95% being singletons. The sequenced sample consisted of naive CD8+ T cells sorted from blood. The TCR comes from a woman in her twenties or thirties in good health.

CDR3 region: CASSPGLFNEQFF. CDR3 DNA: TGTGCCAGCAGCCCGGGACTTTTCAATGAGCAGTTCTTC. The chain uses TRBV7-2 and TRBJ2-1; D is possibly TRBD2 (6 bases). CDR1 is SGHTA and CDR2 is FQGNSA in the germline V gene. The CDR3 has 13 amino acids. Deletions cut 5 bases from V and 6 bases from J, with 11 bases between.